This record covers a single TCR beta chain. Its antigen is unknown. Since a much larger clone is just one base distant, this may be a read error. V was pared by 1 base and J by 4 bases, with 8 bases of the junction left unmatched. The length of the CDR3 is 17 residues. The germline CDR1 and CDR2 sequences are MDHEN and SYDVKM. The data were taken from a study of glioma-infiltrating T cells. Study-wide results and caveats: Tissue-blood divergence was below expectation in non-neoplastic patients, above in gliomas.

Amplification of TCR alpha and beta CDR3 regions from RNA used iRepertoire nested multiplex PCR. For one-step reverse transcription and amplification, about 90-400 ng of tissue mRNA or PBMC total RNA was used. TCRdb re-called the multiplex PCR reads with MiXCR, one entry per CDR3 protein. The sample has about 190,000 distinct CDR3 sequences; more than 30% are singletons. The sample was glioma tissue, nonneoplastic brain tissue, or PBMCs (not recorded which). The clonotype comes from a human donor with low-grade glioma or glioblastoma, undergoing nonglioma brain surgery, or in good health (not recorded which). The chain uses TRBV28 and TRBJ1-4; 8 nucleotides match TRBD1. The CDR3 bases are TGTGCCAGCAGTTTATTTGGCAGGGGGCATTGTAATGAAAAACTGTTTTTT. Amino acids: CASSLFGRGHCNEKLFF.